Listed here are 18 T cell receptor beta chains from one sample, sequenced in a study of neurological immune-mediated disorders. Each CDR3 protein is one row after TCRdb ran MiXCR on the 5' RACE reads. The data contain some 54,000 distinct CDR3 sequences, around 10% of them singletons. Indicated time point: longitudinal time-point 1 (baseline). The sequencing sample was made of PBMCs. These receptors were obtained from a male donor with HTLV-1-associated myelopathy (HAM/TSP).

There are many counts of this clonotype. V is TRBV7-2 and J is TRBJ1-6; 9 nucleotides line up with TRBD1. The trim removed 1 base at V and 10 bases at J, leaving 2 bases unmatched. CDR1 is SGHTA and CDR2 is FQGNSA in the germline V gene. The length of the CDR3 is 14 residues. The CDR3, as DNA: TGTGCCAGCAGCTTAGTGGGACAGGGCTCACCCCTCCACTTT. It translates to CASSLVGQGSPLHF.

This clonotype has ten or more counts. This chain links TRBV7-2 with TRBJ1-1; D is possibly TRBD1 (5 bases). The CDR3 length is 15 residues. V gave up 0 bases and J gave up 11 bases, with 19 bases separating them. Germline loops: CDR1 SGHTA, CDR2 FQGNSA. The CDR3 DNA is TGTGCCAGCAGCTTAGCGGTGGGACGGGCCGGAGGCGCTTTCTTT. Translated, it gives CASSLAVGRAGGAFF.

This clonotype was counted at least ten times. V is TRBV29-1 and J is TRBJ2-1; 7 bases agree with TRBD1. Germline lookup yields CDR1 SQVTM and CDR2 ANQGSEA. The trim removed 6 bases at V and 3 bases at J, leaving 11 bases unmatched. This CDR3 comprises 15 residues. CDR3 nucleotides: TGCAGCGTCAAGGGGACAGCAAAGGGCTACAATGAGCAGTTCTTC. It yields the protein CSVKGTAKGYNEQFF.

This clonotype has a count of ten or more. This chain connects TRBV6-5 to TRBJ2-3; D not resolved. Germline V gene sequence: CDR1 MNHEY, CDR2 SVGAGI. Trimming stripped 6 bases from V and 0 bases from J, with 10 bases between. CDR3 length: 14 amino acids. The CDR3 DNA follows: TGTGCCAGCAGACCCGGACGGAGCACAGATACGCAGTATTTT. Its protein product is CASRPGRSTDTQYF.

This clonotype was found many times. The chain links TRBV14 to TRBJ2-7, with no clear D. The CDR3 runs to 14 residues. The V and J ends lost 1 base and 3 bases respectively, with 10 bases between them. Germline assignment: CDR1 SGHDN and CDR2 FVKESK. This CDR3 is CASSQVPNHYEQYF. DNA of the CDR3: TGTGCCAGCAGCCAAGTACCGAATCACTACGAGCAGTACTTC.

This clonotype occurred many times. This chain uses TRBV5-1 with TRBJ1-1; D may be TRBD1 (6 bases). Trimming took off 1 base at V and 5 bases at J, with 12 bases between the two ends. There are 14 residues in the CDR3. Germline CDR1 reads SGHRS; CDR2 reads YFSETQ. In DNA, the CDR3 is TGCGCCAGCAGCTTGTCGGGGGGGCGGACTGAAGCTTTCTTT. Amino acids: CASSLSGGRTEAFF.

As concerns this clonotype: A much larger clone lies a single base off, so this may be a read error. The chain uses TRBV18 and TRBJ1-1; unclear D gene. CDR1 KGHSH and CDR2 LQKENI come from the germline V gene. The CDR3 consists of 14 residues. The CDR3, as DNA: TGTGCCAACTCACCCGAAGACTGGAACACTGAAGCTTTCTTT. This gives the protein CANSPEDWNTEAFF.

This clonotype was picked up many times. V gene TRBV5-1 combines with J gene TRBJ2-5; 11 bases are shared with TRBD2. The CDR3 covers 16 residues. The V and J ends lost 4 bases and 3 bases, in that order; junction bases with no gene match: 8. Germline loops: CDR1 SGHRS, CDR2 YFSETQ. The CDR3: CASSAGLAELKETQYF. CDR3 in DNA: TGCGCCAGCAGCGCGGGACTAGCGGAGCTAAAAGAGACCCAGTACTTC.

This clonotype has a count of ten or more. V is TRBV3-1 and J is TRBJ1-3, with D unclear. Trimming took off 1 base at V and 0 bases at J, with 7 bases between the two ends. This CDR3 is 15 amino acids long. Germline V CDR1 and CDR2: LGHDT, YNNKEL (reference sequence). CDR3 residues: CASSQGRSSGNTIYF. CDR3 nucleotides: TGTGCCAGCAGCCAAGGCAGAAGCTCTGGAAACACCATATATTTT.

There are many counts of this clonotype. The CDR3 is CATSRDRVTYGYTF. CDR3 nucleotide sequence: TGTGCCACCAGCAGGGACAGGGTGACCTATGGCTACACCTTC. The chain is built from TRBV15 and TRBJ1-2; 8 bases are a match to TRBD1. Germline loops: CDR1 LNHNV, CDR2 YYDKDF (reference sequence). The CDR3 covers 14 residues. The V segment lost 3 bases and the J segment 4 bases; nucleotides outside the gene matches: 4.

This clonotype was observed many times. This chain uses TRBV20-1 with TRBJ2-7, with 11 bases aligning to TRBD2. Germline V lookup: CDR1 DFQATT, CDR2 SNEGSKA (reference sequence). J lost 5 bases, V lost 1 base, and 4 bases had no gene match. The CDR3 spans 14 residues. As DNA, the CDR3 is TGCAGTGCTAGAGTAGCGGGGGGGCAACACGAGCAGTACTTC. This codes for CSARVAGGQHEQYF.

The V and J genes are TRBV7-9 and TRBJ1-1, with a possible D match to TRBD1 (5 bases). The V gene lost 2 bases and the J gene lost 10 bases, with 20 bases spanning the gap. This CDR3 comprises 15 residues. Germline V gives CDR1 SEHNR, CDR2 FQNEAQ (reference sequence). CDR3 nucleotide sequence: TGTGCCAGCAGCTTACCCCGCGGGGGTCTTGTACGAGCTTTCTTT. Translation gives CASSLPRGGLVRAFF.

Only a few counts were recorded for this clonotype. A read error is possible here, since a much larger clone lies one base away. The chain couples TRBV12-3 or TRBV12-4 to TRBJ1-6; D call uncertain. The CDR3 covers 15 residues. The CDR3 DNA is TGTGCCAACAGTCGCCGCCGCGGGGTGGATTCACCCCTCCACTTT. This codes for CANSRRRGVDSPLHF.

This clonotype was observed at least ten times. The genes are TRBV5-1 and TRBJ2-2, with 7 bases lining up with TRBD1. The CDR3 extends over 14 amino acids. Trimming at V came to 1 base and at J to 9 bases, leaving 6 bases not matched to a gene. The germline V gene has CDR1 SGHRS and CDR2 YFSETQ. Here the CDR3 reads CASSLRQGTRELFF. Written as DNA, the CDR3 is TGCGCCAGCAGCTTGCGACAGGGAACGAGGGAGCTGTTTTTT.

Ten or more counts support this clonotype. The chain is built from TRBV5-1 and TRBJ2-7, with a possible D match to TRBD2 (5 bases). The CDR3 is 16 amino acids. Trimming left V 1 base short and J 4 bases short, with 18 bases between. CDR1 SGHRS and CDR2 YFSETQ come from the germline V gene. The CDR3 nucleotides are TGCGCCAGCAGCTTGAACCCCGCCGGGATGGGTTACGAGCAGTACTTC. Its translation is CASSLNPAGMGYEQYF.

The V gene is TRBV7-8, the J gene TRBJ1-5, with 7 bases identical to TRBD1. The V and J ends lost 5 bases and 6 bases, in that order; junction bases with no gene match: 13. The CDR3 sequence is 16 residues long. The germline V gene encodes CDR1 SGHVS and CDR2 FQNEAQ. In nucleotides, the CDR3 is TGTGCCAGCAGCCCAGGGGGAGCAGGGGATGGTCAGCCCCAGCATTTT. This translates into CASSPGGAGDGQPQHF. Full variable domain (missing parts from reference TRBV7-8 and TRBJ1-5): GAGVSQSPRYKVAKRGQDVALRCDPISGHVSLFWYQQALGQGPEFLTYFQNEAQLDKSGLPSDRFFAERPEGSVSTLKIQRTQQEDSAVYLCASSPGGAGDGQPQHFGDGTRLSIL.

This clonotype appeared many times. V gene TRBV6-6 combines with J gene TRBJ2-3; D gene unclear. The germline V gene has CDR1 MNHNY and CDR2 SVGAGI (reference sequence). V was shortened by 5 bases and J by 7 bases, with 13 bases between the two germline ends. The CDR3 totals 13 residues. The CDR3 nucleotides are TGTGCCAGCAGTCTACCCCCGACTTATACGCAGTATTTT. Translating it yields CASSLPPTYTQYF.

This clonotype occurred many times. The chain uses TRBV6-2 or TRBV6-3 and TRBJ2-7; D gene unclear. CDR1 MNHEY and CDR2 SVGEGT come from the germline V gene. The CDR3 length is 12 residues. Between the trimmed V and J ends, which lost 2 bases and 9 bases, there was a span of 11 bases. The CDR3 is CASSYRQSRQYF. As DNA, the CDR3 is TGTGCCAGCAGTTACCGGCAGTCGCGGCAGTACTTC.